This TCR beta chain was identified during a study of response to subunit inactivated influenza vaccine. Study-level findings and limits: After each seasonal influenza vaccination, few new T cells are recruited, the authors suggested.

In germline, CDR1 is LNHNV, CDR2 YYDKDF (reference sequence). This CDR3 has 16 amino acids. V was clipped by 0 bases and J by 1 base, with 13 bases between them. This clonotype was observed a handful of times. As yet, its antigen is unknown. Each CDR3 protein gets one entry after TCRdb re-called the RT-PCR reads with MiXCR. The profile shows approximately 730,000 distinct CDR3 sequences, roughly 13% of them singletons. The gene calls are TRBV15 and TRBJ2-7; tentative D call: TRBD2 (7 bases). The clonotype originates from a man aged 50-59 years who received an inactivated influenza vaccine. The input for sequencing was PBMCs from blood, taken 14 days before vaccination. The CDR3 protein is CATSRDGGAVSYEQYF. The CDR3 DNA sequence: TGTGCCACCAGCAGAGATGGGGGGGCGGTTTCCTACGAGCAGTACTTC.